This TCR beta chain derives from a study of shared clonotypes between healthy human individuals. For the study at large: Researchers assigned three CD4 naive, three CD4 memory, two CD8 naive and one CD8 memory plate to each donor.

The study's findings and limits: The naive CD4 repertoires of several donors were compared, and about 5% of clonotypes were shared.

About this clone itself: Its antigen is unknown.

The assay was immunoSEQ multiplex PCR, and TCRdb's table has in-frame clones only and misses some. The sample consists of millions of clones, 85% to 95% of them appearing once. Terminally differentiated effector memory CD45RA+ cells were excluded by CCR7 positive selection of CD45RO-negative cells. V lost 8 bases to trimming and J lost 2 bases; unmatched junction nucleotides: 7. The CDR3 loop spans 14 amino acids. The germline V gene has CDR1 PRHDT and CDR2 FYEKMQ (reference sequence). The clonotype comes from a man aged 18 to 30 in good health. Sequenced: naive CD8+ T cells sorted from blood. The rearrangement joins TRBV13 to TRBJ2-7; 9 nucleotides match TRBD2. The CDR3 reads CASRLRGGPYEQYF. CDR3 nucleotides: TGTGCCAGCCGGCTGCGGGGGGGACCCTACGAGCAGTACTTC.